This TCR beta chain was retrieved from a study of cytomegalovirus exposure and HLA in healthy donors. Findings and limits, study-wide: Cytomegalovirus status, reportedly, was diagnosed with high specificity and sensitivity by the classifier.

Clones were read by immunoSEQ multiplex PCR, and TCRdb kept only the in-frame ones, dropping some. The sample has 200,000 to 300,000 clones, approximately 86% seen once. With respect to this clone: Its antigen is as yet unknown.

This clonotype was sampled from a woman younger than 45 in good health and CMV-seropositive. The sequenced sample consisted of PBMCs.

The CDR3 spells CASSLEQSYEQYF. DNA for the CDR3: TGTGCCAGCAGCTTAGAACAGAGCTACGAGCAGTACTTC. V and J are TRBV13 and TRBJ2-7; D not resolved. There are 13 residues in the CDR3. Germline values: CDR1 PRHDT, CDR2 FYEKMQ (reference sequence). Trimming left V 1 base short and J 3 bases short, with 7 bases between.